The T cell receptor beta chain described here comes from a study of blood T cell repertoires in COVID-19. On the study more broadly: The origin of the acute and convalescent COVID-19 samples was the United States, Italy and Spain. The analysed material was cDNA or gDNA that came from T cells, B-cell-depleted T cells, or PBMCs.

Trimming removed 1 base from V and 3 bases from J, with 14 bases in between. The CDR3 has 15 amino acids. Germline V gene data show CDR1 as SQVTM and CDR2 as ANQGSEA. It was during active infection that Seattle patients were enrolled and then longitudinally followed. As handled by the study authors: Amplification from reference gene primers served as the basis for estimated nucleated cell counts. Method: immunoSEQ multiplex PCR; TCRdb's copy keeps in-frame clones and lacks some. D and trimming were read from the DNA, whereas the V and J calls and clone size are those reported in that table. Of 100,000 to 150,000 clones listed, around 82% were seen once; the top ten hold about 17%.

Sample: peripheral blood. The TCR comes from a man aged 25 to 40 with COVID-19, enrolled during active disease. This sequence joins TRBV29-1 and TRBJ2-3; TRBD2 might be the D (6 bases). CDR3 in DNA: TGCAGCGTTGAAGGGGGAGGCAGGAATACAGATACGCAGTATTTT. Translated, it gives CSVEGGGRNTDTQYF.